The source of this T cell receptor beta chain is a study of shared clonotypes between healthy human individuals. It was CD45RO-negative cells, positively selected for CCR7, that made up naive CD8 cells, with terminally differentiated effector memory CD45RA+ cells excluded. CDR1 and CDR2 from the germline V gene are SEHNR and FQNEAQ (reference sequence). The CDR3 sequence is 15 residues long. With 1 base clipped from V and 5 bases from J, the junction kept 4 bases outside the gene matches. Study results and caveats: Relative to memory subsets, naive subsets generally showed larger estimated richness.

Profiling relied on immunoSEQ multiplex PCR, and the TCRdb table lists in-frame clones only, not all of them. The table has fewer than 850,000 clones, about 96% seen once. To note about this clone: Its specificity is unknown.

The chain joins TRBV7-9 to TRBJ1-1; TRBD1 aligns across 10 bases. The source of this sequence is a man aged 25-45 years in good health. Sequencing used naive CD8+ T cells sorted from blood. The CDR3 here is CASSLGGQGRTEAFF. DNA of the CDR3: TGTGCCAGCAGCTTAGGGGGACAGGGGCGAACTGAAGCTTTCTTT.